This TCR beta chain was recorded in a study of blood T cells in healthy people across ages. Study-level results: Roughly linear declines in TCR beta diversity per million T cells occurred with age.

Primed by a sample-barcoded 5' primer and a J-beta primer mix, a second PCR proceeded for about 6 to 12 cycles. Through a template-switch adaptor with 12 random nucleotides, each cDNA molecule received a tag. CDR3-containing paired-end reads numbered at least 3 million in each sample. Each CDR3 protein is one row after TCRdb ran MiXCR on the 5' RACE reads. The sample includes 550,000 to 750,000 distinct CDR3 sequences, roughly 21% of them seen just once. Many counts were recorded for this clonotype. What it binds is unknown. From germline, CDR1 is MRHNA and CDR2 SNTAGT. The CDR3 consists of 15 residues. V was clipped by 6 bases and J by 4 bases; unmatched bases: 7.

This receptor was obtained from a man between 65 and 85 years old in good health. The chain is built from TRBV6-4 and TRBJ2-1; 9 positions match TRBD2. Sequencing was done on a sample of blood. CDR3 bases: TGTGCCAGCAGCGCCCTCGCGGGAGGGTACAATGAGCAGTTCTTC. Protein: CASSALAGGYNEQFF.